This T cell receptor beta chain was sequenced in a study of PD-L1 blockade in urothelial cancer. The method was immunoSEQ multiplex PCR; TCRdb's version includes in-frame clones alone and lacks a portion of them. The table includes fewer than 130,000 clones, approximately 85% detected once. The V gene's germline CDR1 is LNHNV and CDR2 YYDKDF (reference sequence). The V gene end was trimmed by 4 bases and the J gene end by 2 bases; junction bases not matched to a gene: 6. The CDR3 length is 15 residues. This clone was recorded a few times. This sequence was found in a man aged 45-60 years with urothelial cancer. The chain is built from TRBV15 and TRBJ1-2, with TRBD1 matching over 8 bases. This specimen was PBMCs, taken around atezolizumab (anti-PD-L1) treatment. The CDR3 spells CATSKGQGANYGYTF. DNA of the CDR3: TGTGCCACCAGCAAAGGACAGGGCGCGAACTATGGCTACACCTTC.